The clone carrying this TCR beta chain was seen a single time. Its antigen is as yet unknown. Some clones are missing from TCRdb's copy, which holds only in-frame ones; the method was immunoSEQ multiplex PCR. This sample has around 40,000 clones, with approximately 83% found just once. This sample is drawn from a study of OX40 agonist ivuxolimab in advanced cancers. For the study at large: It was permissible to have had prior anti-PD-1, anti-PD-L1 or anti-CTLA-4 therapy, and less than 45% had some.

CDR1 SGHDT and CDR2 YYEEEE come from the germline V gene. The length of the CDR3 is 14 residues. V gave up 4 bases and J gave up 2 bases, with 13 bases separating them. Points from the study as a whole: There was clonal expansion of CD4+ and CD8+ blood T cells by week 6 at 0.1 to 3.0 mg/kg.

The specimen comprised CD4+ or CD8+ T cells sorted from blood, sampled in a trial of the OX40 agonist ivuxolimab. The sequence was collected from an adult with an advanced solid tumor such as melanoma, head and neck, liver or kidney cancer. The rearrangement links TRBV5-6 to TRBJ2-7, with a tentative D call TRBD1 (5 bases). The CDR3 nucleotides read TGTGCCAGCAGCCACAGACAGCTAACCTACGAGCAGTACTTC. It specifies CASSHRQLTYEQYF.